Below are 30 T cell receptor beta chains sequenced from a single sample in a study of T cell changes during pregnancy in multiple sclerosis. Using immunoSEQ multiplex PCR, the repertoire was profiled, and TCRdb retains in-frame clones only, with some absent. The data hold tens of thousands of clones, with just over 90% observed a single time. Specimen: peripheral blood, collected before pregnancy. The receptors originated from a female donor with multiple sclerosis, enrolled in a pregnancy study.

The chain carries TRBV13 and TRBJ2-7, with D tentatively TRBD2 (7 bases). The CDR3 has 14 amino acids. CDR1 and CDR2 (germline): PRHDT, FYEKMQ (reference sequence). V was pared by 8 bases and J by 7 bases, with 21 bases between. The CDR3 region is CASRIQGRAGEQYF. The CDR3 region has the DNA TGTGCCAGCCGGATACAGGGCCGAGCGGGGGAGCAGTACTTC.

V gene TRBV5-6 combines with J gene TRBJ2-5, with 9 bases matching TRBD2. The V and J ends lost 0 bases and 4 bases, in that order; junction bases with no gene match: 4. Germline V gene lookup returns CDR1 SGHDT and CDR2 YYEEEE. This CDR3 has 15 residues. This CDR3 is CASSLVAGVGETQYF. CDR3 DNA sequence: TGTGCCAGCAGCTTGGTAGCGGGGGTGGGAGAGACCCAGTACTTC. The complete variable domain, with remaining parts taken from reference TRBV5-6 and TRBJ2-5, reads DAGVTQSPTHLIKTRGQQVTLRCSPKSGHDTVSWYQQALGQGPQFIFQYYEEEERQRGNFPDRFSGHQFPNYSSELNVNALLLGDSALYLCASSLVAGVGETQYFGPGTRLLVL.

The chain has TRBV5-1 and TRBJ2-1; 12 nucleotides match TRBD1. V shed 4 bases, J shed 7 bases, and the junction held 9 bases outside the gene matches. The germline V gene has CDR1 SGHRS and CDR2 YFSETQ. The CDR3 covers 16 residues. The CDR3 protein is CASSRDGTGGRNEQFF. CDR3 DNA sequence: TGCGCCAGCAGCCGGGACGGGACAGGGGGCAGAAATGAGCAGTTCTTC.

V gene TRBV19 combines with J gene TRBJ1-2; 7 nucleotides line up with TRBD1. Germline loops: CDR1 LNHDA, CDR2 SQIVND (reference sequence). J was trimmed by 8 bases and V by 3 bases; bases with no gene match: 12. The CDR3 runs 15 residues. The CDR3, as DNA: TGTGCCAGTAGTATTATCTGGAAGGGGGCCTTAGGCTACACCTTC. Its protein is CASSIIWKGALGYTF.

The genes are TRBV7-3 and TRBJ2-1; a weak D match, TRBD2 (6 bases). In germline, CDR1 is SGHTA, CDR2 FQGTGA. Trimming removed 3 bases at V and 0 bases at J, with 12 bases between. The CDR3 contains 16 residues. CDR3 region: CASSLRGDSSYNEQFF. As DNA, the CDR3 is TGTGCCAGCAGCTTGCGGGGCGACAGCTCCTACAATGAGCAGTTCTTC.

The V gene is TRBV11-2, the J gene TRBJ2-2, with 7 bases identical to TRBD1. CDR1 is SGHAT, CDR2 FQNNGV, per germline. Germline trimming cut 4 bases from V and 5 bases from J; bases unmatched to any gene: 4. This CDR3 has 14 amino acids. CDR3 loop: CASSSTRGTGELFF. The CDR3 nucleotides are TGTGCCAGCAGCTCGACCAGGGGGACCGGGGAGCTGTTTTTT.

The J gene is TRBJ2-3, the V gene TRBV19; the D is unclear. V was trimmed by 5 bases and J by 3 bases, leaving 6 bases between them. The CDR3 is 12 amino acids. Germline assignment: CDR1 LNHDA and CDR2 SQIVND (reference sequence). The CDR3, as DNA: TGTGCCAGTAGTGCCCGGACAGATACGCAGTATTTT. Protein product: CASSARTDTQYF.

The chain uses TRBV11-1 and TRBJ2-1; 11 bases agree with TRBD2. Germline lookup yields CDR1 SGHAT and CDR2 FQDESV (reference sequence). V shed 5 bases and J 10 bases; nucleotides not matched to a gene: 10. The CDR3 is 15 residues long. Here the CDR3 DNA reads TGTGCCAGCAGCATTACTAGCGGGGGAACGGGGGAGCAGTTCTTC. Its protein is CASSITSGGTGEQFF.

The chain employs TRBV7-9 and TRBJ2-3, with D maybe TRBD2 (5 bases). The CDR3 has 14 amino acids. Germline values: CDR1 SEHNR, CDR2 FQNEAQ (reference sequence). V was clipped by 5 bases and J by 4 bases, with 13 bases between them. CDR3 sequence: CASSPPGVPDTQYF. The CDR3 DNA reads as TGTGCCAGCAGCCCCCCCGGGGTACCAGATACGCAGTATTTT.

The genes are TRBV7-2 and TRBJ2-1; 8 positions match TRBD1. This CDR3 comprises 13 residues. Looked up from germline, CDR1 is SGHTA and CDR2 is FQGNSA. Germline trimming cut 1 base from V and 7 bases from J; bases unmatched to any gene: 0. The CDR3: CASSLDRGNEQFF. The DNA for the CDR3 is TGTGCCAGCAGCTTAGACAGGGGGAATGAGCAGTTCTTC.

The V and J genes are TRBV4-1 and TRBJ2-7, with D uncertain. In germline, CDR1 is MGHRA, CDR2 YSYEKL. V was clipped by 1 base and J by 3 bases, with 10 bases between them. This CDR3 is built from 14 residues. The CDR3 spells CASSQVADNYEQYF. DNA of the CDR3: TGCGCCAGCAGCCAAGTCGCAGATAACTACGAGCAGTACTTC.

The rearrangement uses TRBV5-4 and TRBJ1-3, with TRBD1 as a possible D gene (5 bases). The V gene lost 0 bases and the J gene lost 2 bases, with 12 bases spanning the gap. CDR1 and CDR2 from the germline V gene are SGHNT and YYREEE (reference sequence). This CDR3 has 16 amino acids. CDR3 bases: TGTGCCAGCAGCTTGGCAGGGATGGTGACTGGAAACACCATATATTTT. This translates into CASSLAGMVTGNTIYF.

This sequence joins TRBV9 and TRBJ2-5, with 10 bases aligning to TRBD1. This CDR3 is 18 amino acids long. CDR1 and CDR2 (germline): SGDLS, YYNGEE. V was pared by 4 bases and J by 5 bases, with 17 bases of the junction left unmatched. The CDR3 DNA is TGTGCCAGCAGCCACCCGGGGGGACAGGGGTCTCGGGGGGAGACCCAGTACTTC. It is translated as CASSHPGGQGSRGETQYF.

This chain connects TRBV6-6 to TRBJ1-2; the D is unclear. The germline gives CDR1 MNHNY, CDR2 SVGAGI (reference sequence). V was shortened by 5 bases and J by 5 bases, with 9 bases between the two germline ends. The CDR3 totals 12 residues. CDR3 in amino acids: CASSPTEYGYTF. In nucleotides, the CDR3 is TGTGCCAGCAGTCCCACGGAGTATGGCTACACCTTC.

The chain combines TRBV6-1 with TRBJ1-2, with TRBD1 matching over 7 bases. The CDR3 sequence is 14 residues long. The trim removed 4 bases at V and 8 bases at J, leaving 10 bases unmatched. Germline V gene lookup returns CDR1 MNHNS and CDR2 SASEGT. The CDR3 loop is CASSADRVGGGYTF. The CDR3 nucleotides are TGTGCCAGCAGTGCCGACAGGGTCGGAGGAGGCTACACCTTC.

In DNA form, the CDR3 reads TGTGCCAGCAGCTTAGAAGGTCCCGGGTGGCCCCAGTACTTC. Protein product: CASSLEGPGWPQYF. The gene calls are TRBV7-2 and TRBJ2-5, with D unclear. This CDR3 is 14 amino acids long. V lost 1 base to trimming and J lost 9 bases, with 15 bases between them. Looked up from germline, CDR1 is SGHTA and CDR2 is FQGNSA. Complete variable domain (other parts from reference TRBV7-2 and TRBJ2-5): GAGVSQSPSNKVTEKGKDVELRCDPISGHTALYWYRQSLGQGLEFLIYFQGNSAPDKSGLPSDRFSAERTGGSVSTLTIQRTQQEDSAVYLCASSLEGPGWPQYFGPGTRLLVL.

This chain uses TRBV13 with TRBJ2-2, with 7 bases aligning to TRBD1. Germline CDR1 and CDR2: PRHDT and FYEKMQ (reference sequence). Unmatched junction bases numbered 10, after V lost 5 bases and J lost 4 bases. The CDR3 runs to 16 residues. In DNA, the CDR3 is TGTGCCAGCAGCGAAAGACAGGGACCCAGCACCGGGGAGCTGTTTTTT. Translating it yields CASSERQGPSTGELFF.

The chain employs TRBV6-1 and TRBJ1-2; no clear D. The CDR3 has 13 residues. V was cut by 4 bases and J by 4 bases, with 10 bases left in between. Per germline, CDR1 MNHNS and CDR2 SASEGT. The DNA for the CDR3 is TGTGCCAGCAGTGTTAAGGGAGGCTATGGCTACACCTTC. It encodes CASSVKGGYGYTF.

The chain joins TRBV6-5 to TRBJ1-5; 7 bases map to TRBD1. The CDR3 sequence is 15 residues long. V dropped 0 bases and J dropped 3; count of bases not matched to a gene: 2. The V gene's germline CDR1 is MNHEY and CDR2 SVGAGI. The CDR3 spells CASSYSTGINQPQHF. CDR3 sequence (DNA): TGTGCCAGCAGTTACTCGACAGGGATCAATCAGCCCCAGCATTTT.

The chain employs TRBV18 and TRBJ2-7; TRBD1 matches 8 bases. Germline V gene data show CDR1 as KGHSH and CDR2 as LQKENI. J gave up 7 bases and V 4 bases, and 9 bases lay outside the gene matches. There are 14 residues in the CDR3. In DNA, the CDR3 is TGTGCCAGCTCACTACCTACAGGGACAGGAGAGCAGTACTTC. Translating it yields CASSLPTGTGEQYF.

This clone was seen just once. CDR3 region: CASSTDPSRGGTGELFF. The CDR3 DNA sequence: TGCGCCAGCAGCACGGACCCTAGCCGGGGGGGGACCGGGGAGCTGTTTTTT. The gene calls are TRBV5-1 and TRBJ2-2; 8 bases map to TRBD2. CDR3 size: 17 residues. CDR1 and CDR2 from the germline V gene are SGHRS and YFSETQ. Losses at the gene ends were 4 bases for V and 5 bases for J; bases not matched to a gene: 13.

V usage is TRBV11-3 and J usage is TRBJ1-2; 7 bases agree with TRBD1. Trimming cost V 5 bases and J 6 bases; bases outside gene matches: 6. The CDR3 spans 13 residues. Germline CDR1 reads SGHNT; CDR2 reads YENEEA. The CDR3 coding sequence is TGTGCCAGCAGCCGTGCAGGGGGGAATGGCTACACCTTC. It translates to CASSRAGGNGYTF. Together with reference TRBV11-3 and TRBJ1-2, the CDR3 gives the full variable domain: EAGVVQSPRYKIIEKKQPVAFWCNPISGHNTLYWYLQNLGQGPELLIRYENEEAVDDSQLPKDRFSAERLKGVDSTLKIQPAELGDSAVYLCASSRAGGNGYTFGSGTRLTVV.

In DNA, the CDR3 is TGTGCCAGCTCACCACGCGGGAATGGCTACACCTTC. Residues: CASSPRGNGYTF. This chain joins TRBV18 and TRBJ1-2; D not certain. Germline V gene data show CDR1 as KGHSH and CDR2 as LQKENI. The length of the CDR3 is 12 residues. V was cut by 1 base and J by 6 bases, with 6 bases left in between.

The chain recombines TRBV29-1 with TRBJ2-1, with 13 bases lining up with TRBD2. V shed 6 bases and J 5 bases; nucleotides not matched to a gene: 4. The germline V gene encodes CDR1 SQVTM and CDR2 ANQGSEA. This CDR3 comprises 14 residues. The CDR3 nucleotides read TGCAGCGTCACTAGCGGGGGGGCCAACAATGAGCAGTTCTTC. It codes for CSVTSGGANNEQFF.

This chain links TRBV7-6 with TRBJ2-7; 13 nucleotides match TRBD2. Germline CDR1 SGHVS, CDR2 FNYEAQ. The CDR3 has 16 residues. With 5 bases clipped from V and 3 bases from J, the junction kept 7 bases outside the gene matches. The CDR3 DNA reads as TGTGCCAGCAGCCCCCAAGGACTAGCGGGGGACTACGAGCAGTACTTC. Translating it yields CASSPQGLAGDYEQYF.

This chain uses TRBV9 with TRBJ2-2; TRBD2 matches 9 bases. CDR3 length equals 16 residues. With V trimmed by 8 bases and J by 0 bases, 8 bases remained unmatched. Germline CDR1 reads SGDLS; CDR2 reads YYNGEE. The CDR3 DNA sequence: TGTGCCAGTAACGGGCTAGCGGGGACGAACACCGGGGAGCTGTTTTTT. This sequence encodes CASNGLAGTNTGELFF. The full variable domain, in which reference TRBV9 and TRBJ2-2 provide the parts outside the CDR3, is DSGVTQTPKHLITATGQRVTLRCSPRSGDLSVYWYQQSLDQGLQFLIQYYNGEERAKGNILERFSAQQFPDLHSELNLSSLELGDSALYFCASNGLAGTNTGELFFGEGSRLTVL.

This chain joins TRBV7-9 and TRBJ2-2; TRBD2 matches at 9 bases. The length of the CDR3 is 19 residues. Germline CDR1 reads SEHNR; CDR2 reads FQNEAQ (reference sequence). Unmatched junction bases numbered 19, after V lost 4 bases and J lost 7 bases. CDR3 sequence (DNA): TGTGCCAGCAGCTCCGGTCGGTCCGTGCGGGGGGGCCCGGGCGGGGAGCTGTTTTTT. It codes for CASSSGRSVRGGPGGELFF.

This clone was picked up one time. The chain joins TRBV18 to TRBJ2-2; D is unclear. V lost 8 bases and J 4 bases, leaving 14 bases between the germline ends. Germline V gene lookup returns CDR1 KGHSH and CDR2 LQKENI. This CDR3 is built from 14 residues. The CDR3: CASPKAPATGELFF. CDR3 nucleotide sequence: TGTGCCAGCCCTAAAGCGCCTGCCACCGGGGAGCTGTTTTTT.

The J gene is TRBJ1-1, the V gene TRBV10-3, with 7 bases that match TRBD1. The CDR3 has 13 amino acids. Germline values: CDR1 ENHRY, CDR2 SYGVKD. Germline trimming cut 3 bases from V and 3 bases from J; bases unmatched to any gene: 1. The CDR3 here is CAISETGDTEAFF. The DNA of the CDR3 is TGTGCCATCAGTGAAACAGGGGACACTGAAGCTTTCTTT.

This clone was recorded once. CDR3 sequence: CASSLVGGRLGAFF. CDR3 nucleotide sequence: TGTGCCAGCAGCTTGGTCGGGGGGCGGTTAGGAGCTTTCTTT. V is TRBV27 and J is TRBJ1-1; D possibly corresponds to TRBD1 (6 bases). The V gene's germline CDR1 is MNHEY and CDR2 SMNVEV (reference sequence). The CDR3 contains 14 residues. The V and J ends lost 6 bases and 10 bases respectively, with 21 bases between them.